This is a list of T cell receptor beta chains from one sample in a study of T-cell reconstitution after alpha-beta-depleted transplantation in children. TCRdb processed the PCR reads anew with MiXCR; each CDR3 protein has one entry. This table holds 300,000 or so distinct CDR3 sequences, approximately 20% found once. Sample: PBMCs, mostly from graft donor cells, taken 180 days after TCRalphabeta/CD19-depleted stem cell transplant. The receptors were gathered from a male patient younger than 18 who had a stem cell transplant for acute lymphoblastic leukemia, so the T cells may come from the graft donor. Each CDR3 is given without its conserved first and last residue. Clone size is stated in some rows and not others, as once, few, many or a class when expanded.

CDR3 protein: ASKEGLLASGRDEQF
CDR3 length: 15
clone size: few
J gene: TRBJ2-1
V gene: TRBV28

CDR3 protein: ASSLGRGGYT
CDR3 length: 10
clone size: -
J gene: TRBJ1-2
V gene: TRBV7-2

CDR3 protein: AISESSEREY
CDR3 length: 10
clone size: few
J gene: TRBJ2-7
V gene: TRBV10-3

CDR3 protein: ASSRGVTGELF
CDR3 length: 11
clone size: -
J gene: TRBJ2-2
V gene: TRBV7-6

CDR3 protein: ASSLPTLFFGEQY
CDR3 length: 13
clone size: few
J gene: TRBJ2-7
V gene: TRBV7-9

CDR3 protein: ASSSRDSPRDEQF
CDR3 length: 13
clone size: -
J gene: TRBJ2-1
V gene: TRBV7-7

CDR3 protein: ASSKAGPLRRKLF
CDR3 length: 13
clone size: -
J gene: TRBJ1-4
V gene: TRBV19

CDR3 protein: ASSQGSGANVLT
CDR3 length: 12
clone size: few
J gene: TRBJ2-6
V gene: TRBV3-1

CDR3 protein: ASSLEPNQPQH
CDR3 length: 11
clone size: few
J gene: TRBJ1-5
V gene: TRBV5-1

CDR3 protein: ASSISGRGYEQY
CDR3 length: 12
clone size: -
J gene: TRBJ2-7
V gene: TRBV11-2

CDR3 protein: ASGLVGLAGVGVTGELF
CDR3 length: 17
clone size: -
J gene: TRBJ2-2
V gene: TRBV12-5

CDR3 protein: ASLDRESRGYT
CDR3 length: 11
clone size: few
J gene: TRBJ1-2
V gene: TRBV6-6

CDR3 protein: ASSQPDRSYTEVF
CDR3 length: 13
clone size: -
J gene: TRBJ1-1
V gene: TRBV4-1

CDR3 protein: SVRTGGVGNQPQH
CDR3 length: 13
clone size: -
J gene: TRBJ1-5
V gene: TRBV29-1

CDR3 protein: ASSSTGAMNTEAF
CDR3 length: 13
clone size: few
J gene: TRBJ1-1
V gene: TRBV5-1

CDR3 protein: SASRGTGELF
CDR3 length: 10
clone size: once
J gene: TRBJ2-2
V gene: TRBV20-1

CDR3 protein: ATSSYGGRGIYNEQF
CDR3 length: 15
clone size: -
J gene: TRBJ2-1
V gene: TRBV15

CDR3 protein: ASSLSGGRNIHEQY
CDR3 length: 14
clone size: -
J gene: TRBJ2-7
V gene: TRBV7-2

CDR3 protein: ASSQTLDEQF
CDR3 length: 10
clone size: -
J gene: TRBJ2-1
V gene: TRBV4-1

CDR3 protein: ASSYGGSHGYT
CDR3 length: 11
clone size: -
J gene: TRBJ1-2
V gene: TRBV6-5

CDR3 protein: ASSRSGTFTGELF
CDR3 length: 13
clone size: -
J gene: TRBJ2-2
V gene: TRBV12-3/TRBV12-4

CDR3 protein: ASSLPGWEQY
CDR3 length: 10
clone size: few
J gene: TRBJ2-7
V gene: TRBV5-6

CDR3 protein: ASSPHRGPNEKLF
CDR3 length: 13
clone size: few
J gene: TRBJ1-4
V gene: TRBV7-2

CDR3 protein: ASSLAGQGSGTQY
CDR3 length: 13
clone size: -
J gene: TRBJ2-5
V gene: TRBV7-9

CDR3 protein: ASSPSWGRPNTEAF
CDR3 length: 14
clone size: -
J gene: TRBJ1-1
V gene: TRBV9

CDR3 protein: ASIPPGGNYYNEQF
CDR3 length: 14
clone size: few
J gene: TRBJ2-1
V gene: TRBV12-3/TRBV12-4

CDR3 protein: AISVASGIYEQY
CDR3 length: 12
clone size: few
J gene: TRBJ2-7
V gene: TRBV10-3

CDR3 protein: ASSSDRERTETQY
CDR3 length: 13
clone size: many
J gene: TRBJ2-5
V gene: TRBV7-3

CDR3 protein: SARDERVGTSISGELF
CDR3 length: 16
clone size: -
J gene: TRBJ2-2
V gene: TRBV20-1

CDR3 protein: ASSERGLAGGTGELF
CDR3 length: 15
clone size: -
J gene: TRBJ2-2
V gene: TRBV2

CDR3 protein: ASSLTGTEEQY
CDR3 length: 11
clone size: -
J gene: TRBJ2-7
V gene: TRBV7-6

CDR3 protein: AISGRAGAGAHEQY
CDR3 length: 14
clone size: few
J gene: TRBJ2-7
V gene: TRBV10-3

CDR3 protein: ASSRFWGGYEQY
CDR3 length: 12
clone size: -
J gene: TRBJ2-7
V gene: TRBV4-1